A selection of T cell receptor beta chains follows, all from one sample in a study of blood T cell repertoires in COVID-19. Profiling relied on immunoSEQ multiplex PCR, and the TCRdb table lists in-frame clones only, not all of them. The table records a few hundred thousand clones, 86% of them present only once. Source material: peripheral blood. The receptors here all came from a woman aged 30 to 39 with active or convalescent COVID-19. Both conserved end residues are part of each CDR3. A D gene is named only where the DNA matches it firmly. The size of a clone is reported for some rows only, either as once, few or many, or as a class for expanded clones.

CASSQAGRPGELFF TGTGCCAGCAGCCAAGCGGGGAGGCCCGGGGAGCTGTTTTTT NA TRBV3-1/TRBV3-2 NA TRBJ2-2
CASSLDRGNEQFF TGTGCCAGCAGCTTGGACAGGGGCAATGAGCAGTTCTTC NA TRBV11-2 TRBD1 TRBJ2-1
CASSFIAGGLYNEQFF TGTGCCAGCAGTTTCATAGCGGGGGGCCTATACAATGAGCAGTTCTTC NA TRBV27 TRBD2 TRBJ2-1
CASSPEVGTGGYEQYF TGTGCCAGCAGCCCAGAGGTTGGGACAGGGGGCTACGAGCAGTACTTC NA TRBV7-6 TRBD1 TRBJ2-7
CASSQDPGKFDGYTF TGTGCCAGCAGCCAAGATCCAGGGAAGTTTGATGGCTACACCTTC NA TRBV4-2 NA TRBJ1-2
CASGQISTNEKLFF TGTGCCAGTGGCCAGATCTCAACTAATGAAAAACTGTTTTTT NA TRBV6-6 NA TRBJ1-4
CASSLAGQGFGGNTIYF TGTGCCAGCAGCTTGGCAGGTCAGGGCTTTGGTGGAAACACCATATATTTT NA TRBV5-4 NA TRBJ1-3
CASSNNRGRNGYTF TGTGCCAGCAGCAATAATCGAGGCAGAAATGGCTACACCTTC NA TRBV21-1 NA TRBJ1-2
CRGGETETQYF TGCAGAGGCGGGGAGACGGAGACCCAGTACTTC NA TRBV20-1 NA TRBJ2-5
CASSPGGPTGELFF TGTGCCAGCTCACCAGGCGGGCCCACCGGGGAGCTGTTTTTT NA TRBV18 NA TRBJ2-2
CASSPGLAEDTQYF TGTGCCAGCAGCCCGGGACTAGCGGAAGATACGCAGTATTTT NA TRBV7-2 TRBD2 TRBJ2-3
CSVDIRATEAFF TGCAGCGTTGACATCAGGGCCACTGAAGCTTTCTTT NA TRBV29-1 NA TRBJ1-1
CASSLGTTGNGYTF TGCGCCAGCAGCTTGGGCACTACAGGGAATGGCTACACCTTC few TRBV5-1 NA TRBJ1-2
CASSNGQGEYQPQHF TGTGCCAGCAGTAATGGACAGGGTGAATATCAGCCCCAGCATTTT NA TRBV6-2/TRBV6-3 TRBD1 TRBJ1-5
CASSLAFGELFF TGTGCCAGCAGTCTAGCGTTCGGGGAGCTGTTTTTT NA TRBV6-2/TRBV6-3 NA TRBJ2-2
CASTSGTYFSGANVLTF TGTGCCAGCACCTCCGGGACATACTTCTCTGGGGCCAACGTCCTGACTTTC once TRBV21-1 NA TRBJ2-6
CASRISSGRGEKLFF TGTGCCAGCAGGATTTCTTCAGGGCGGGGTGAAAAACTGTTTTTT NA TRBV6-8 NA TRBJ1-4
CASSWGDRDQETQYF TGTGCCAGCAGCTGGGGAGACAGGGACCAAGAGACCCAGTACTTC NA TRBV6-2/TRBV6-3 TRBD1 TRBJ2-5
CAGTGSFTDTQYF TGTGCCGGGACAGGGTCGTTCACAGATACGCAGTATTTT NA TRBV30 TRBD1 TRBJ2-3
CATSDTSDTQYF TGTGCCACCAGTGACACTTCAGATACGCAGTATTTT once TRBV24-1 NA TRBJ2-3
CASSQDRGNYGYTF TGCGCCAGCAGCCAAGACAGGGGGAACTATGGCTACACCTTC NA TRBV4-3 TRBD1 TRBJ1-2
CATSRGATLMSGELFF TGTGCCACCAGCAGAGGGGCCACCCTAATGTCCGGGGAGCTGTTTTTT NA TRBV15 NA TRBJ2-2
CATSANPSRAGETGELFF TGTGCCACCAGTGCTAATCCATCCCGCGCAGGTGAAACCGGGGAGCTGTTTTTT NA TRBV24-1 NA TRBJ2-2
CASSFRGSGNTIYF TGTGCCAGCAGTTTCAGAGGTTCTGGAAACACCATATATTTT NA TRBV28 NA TRBJ1-3
CASSFQLVAGDTEAFF TGTGCCAGCAGCTTTCAATTAGTGGCGGGGGACACTGAAGCTTTCTTT NA TRBV7-9 NA TRBJ1-1
CASSPPAGGYEQYF TGCGCCAGCAGTCCCCCTGCCGGGGGGTACGAGCAGTACTTC NA TRBV5-1 TRBD2 TRBJ2-7
CASSQGAGNGYTF TGTGCCAGCAGCCAAGGGGCAGGGAATGGCTACACCTTC NA TRBV3-1/TRBV3-2 NA TRBJ1-2
CASSPNPGQMNTEAFF TGTGCCAGCTCACCAAACCCCGGACAGATGAACACTGAAGCTTTCTTT NA TRBV18 NA TRBJ1-1
CASSLPGVSTGELFF TGTGCCAGCAGCTTACCAGGGGTTTCCACCGGGGAGCTGTTTTTT NA TRBV5-5 NA TRBJ2-2
CASSLGSFVDSPLHF TGTGCCAGCAGTTTGGGGAGTTTCGTGGATTCACCCCTCCACTTT NA TRBV6-2/TRBV6-3 NA TRBJ1-6
CASSWGGRETQYF TGTGCCAGCAGTTGGGGGGGCCGAGAGACCCAGTACTTC NA TRBV13 NA TRBJ2-5
CASSVERNTEAFF TGTGCCAGCAGCGTAGAGAGGAACACTGAAGCTTTCTTT few TRBV9 NA TRBJ1-1
CASSQVSTDSPYEQYF TGCGCCAGCAGCCAAGTATCTACTGACAGCCCCTACGAGCAGTACTTC NA TRBV4-3 NA TRBJ2-7
CASSSRTQGMGADTQYF TGTGCCAGCAGCTCCCGAACACAGGGGATGGGCGCAGATACGCAGTATTTT NA TRBV7-2 TRBD1 TRBJ2-3
CASRIGGGMDNEQFF TGTGCCAGCAGAATCGGCGGGGGTATGGACAATGAGCAGTTCTTC NA TRBV2 TRBD2 TRBJ2-1
CASSITREAGYGYTF TGTGCCAGTAGTATAACACGGGAGGCGGGCTATGGCTACACCTTC NA TRBV19 NA TRBJ1-2
CATHIRYWGYTF TGTGCCACGCATATCAGGTACTGGGGCTACACCTTC NA TRBV24-1 NA TRBJ1-2
CASTAPGRPGYEQYF TGTGCCAGCACGGCCCCGGGGAGACCCGGCTACGAGCAGTACTTC NA TRBV7-2 NA TRBJ2-7
CASTWSTGNNSPLHF TGTGCCAGCACTTGGTCGACAGGGAATAATTCGCCCCTCCACTTT NA TRBV7-2 TRBD1 TRBJ1-6
CASSLGTSGGANEQFF TGTGCCAGCAGCTTAGGAACTAGCGGGGGGGCCAATGAGCAGTTCTTC NA TRBV11-3 TRBD2 TRBJ2-1
CASSEFLGSEQYF TGTGCCAGCAGTGAATTCCTAGGTAGCGAGCAGTACTTC NA TRBV25-1 NA TRBJ2-7
CASSPLSGANVLTF TGCGCCAGCAGCCCTCTCTCTGGGGCCAACGTCCTGACTTTC NA TRBV5-1 NA TRBJ2-6
CASSIPRQFSGNTIYF TGTGCCAGTAGTATCCCCCGACAGTTCTCTGGAAACACCATATATTTT NA TRBV19 NA TRBJ1-3
CASSYLDRSSSGNTIYF TGCGCCAGCAGCTATCTGGACAGGTCCTCTTCTGGAAACACCATATATTTT NA TRBV5-1 TRBD1 TRBJ1-3
CASSLGQNSPLHF TGCGCCAGCAGCTTGGGACAGAATTCACCCCTCCACTTT NA TRBV5-1 NA TRBJ1-6
CASSYTGTGAAGYGYTF TGTGCCAGCAGCTATACCGGGACAGGAGCCGCAGGGTATGGCTACACCTTC NA TRBV9 TRBD1 TRBJ1-2
CASSIRGTYNEQFF TGTGCCAGTAGTATCAGGGGTACCTACAATGAGCAGTTCTTC NA TRBV19 NA TRBJ2-1
CASSPLEGYTF TGTGCCAGCAGCCCGCTTGAGGGCTACACCTTC NA TRBV28 NA TRBJ1-2
CASSEIRVGQPQHF TGTGCCAGCAGTGAAATCAGGGTCGGGCAGCCCCAGCATTTT NA TRBV6-1 NA TRBJ1-5
CASSYSDGGTEAFF TGTGCCAGCAGTTACTCGGACGGGGGCACTGAAGCTTTCTTT NA TRBV6-5 NA TRBJ1-1
CAWKPHRDRGRTGELFF TGTGCCTGGAAACCCCACCGGGACAGGGGACGCACCGGGGAGCTGTTTTTT NA TRBV30 TRBD1 TRBJ2-2
CASSVVALAGGEQFF TGTGCCAGCAGCGTAGTGGCACTAGCGGGGGGTGAGCAGTTCTTC NA TRBV9 TRBD2 TRBJ2-1
CASSLQGQVSSYEQYF TGTGCCAGCAGCTTACAGGGACAGGTGAGCTCCTACGAGCAGTACTTC once TRBV11-2 TRBD1 TRBJ2-7
CSLNSNTEAFF TGCAGCCTAAATTCGAACACTGAAGCTTTCTTT NA TRBV29-1 NA TRBJ1-1
CASSFRDSRIYGYTF TGTGCCAGCAGCTTCCGGGACAGTAGGATTTATGGCTACACCTTC NA TRBV7-9 TRBD1 TRBJ1-2